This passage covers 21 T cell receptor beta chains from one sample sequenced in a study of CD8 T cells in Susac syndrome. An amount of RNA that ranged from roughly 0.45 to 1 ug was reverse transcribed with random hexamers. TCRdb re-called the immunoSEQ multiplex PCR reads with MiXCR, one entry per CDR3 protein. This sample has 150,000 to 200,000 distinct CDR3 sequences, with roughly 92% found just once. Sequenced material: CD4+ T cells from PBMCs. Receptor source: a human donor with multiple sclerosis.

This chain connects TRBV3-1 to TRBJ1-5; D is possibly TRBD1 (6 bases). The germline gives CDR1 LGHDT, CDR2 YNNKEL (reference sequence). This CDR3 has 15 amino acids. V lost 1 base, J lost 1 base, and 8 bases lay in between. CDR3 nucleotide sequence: TGTGCCAGCAGCCAAGGGGGGCTAAGCAATCAGCCCCAGCATTTT. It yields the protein CASSQGGLSNQPQHF.

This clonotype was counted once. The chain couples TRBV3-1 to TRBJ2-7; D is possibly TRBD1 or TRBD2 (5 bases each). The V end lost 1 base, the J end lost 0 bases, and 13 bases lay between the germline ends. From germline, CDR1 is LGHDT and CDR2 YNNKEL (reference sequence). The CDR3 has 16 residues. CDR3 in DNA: TGTGCCAGCAGCCAAGGTTGGGACCTATACTCCTACGAGCAGTACTTC. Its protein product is CASSQGWDLYSYEQYF.

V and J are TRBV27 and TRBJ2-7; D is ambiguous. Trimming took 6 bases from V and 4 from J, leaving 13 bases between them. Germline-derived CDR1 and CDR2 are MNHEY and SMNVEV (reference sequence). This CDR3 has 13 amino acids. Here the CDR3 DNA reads TGTGCCAGCAGGACTTCGGCGGCTTACGAGCAGTACTTC. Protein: CASRTSAAYEQYF.

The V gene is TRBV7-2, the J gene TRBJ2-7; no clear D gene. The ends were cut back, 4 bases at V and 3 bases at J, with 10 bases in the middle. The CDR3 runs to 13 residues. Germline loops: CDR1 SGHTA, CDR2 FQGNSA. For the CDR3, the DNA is TGTGCCAGCAGCTCTTACACGTTCTACGAGCAGTACTTC. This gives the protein CASSSYTFYEQYF.

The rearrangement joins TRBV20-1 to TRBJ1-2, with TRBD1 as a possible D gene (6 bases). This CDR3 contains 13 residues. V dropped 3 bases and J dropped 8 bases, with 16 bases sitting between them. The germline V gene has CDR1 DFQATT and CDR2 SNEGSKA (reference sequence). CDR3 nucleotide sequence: TGCAGTGCTAGGGCTGGACAGCTAAGGGGCTACACCTTC. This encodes CSARAGQLRGYTF.

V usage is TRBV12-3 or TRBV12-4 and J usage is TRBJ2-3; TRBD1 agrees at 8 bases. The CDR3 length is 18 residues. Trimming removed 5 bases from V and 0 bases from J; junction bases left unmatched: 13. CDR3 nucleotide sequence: TGTGCCAGCAGTCCACAAACCCAGGGGGCTTGGAGCACAGATACGCAGTATTTT. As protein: CASSPQTQGAWSTDTQYF.

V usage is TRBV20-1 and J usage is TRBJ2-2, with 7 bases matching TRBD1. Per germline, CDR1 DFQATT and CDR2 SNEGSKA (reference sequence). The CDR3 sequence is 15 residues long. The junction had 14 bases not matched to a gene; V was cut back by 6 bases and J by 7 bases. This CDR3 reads CSATEAGTDLGELFF. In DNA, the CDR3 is TGCAGTGCCACAGAAGCCGGGACAGACCTCGGGGAGCTGTTTTTT.

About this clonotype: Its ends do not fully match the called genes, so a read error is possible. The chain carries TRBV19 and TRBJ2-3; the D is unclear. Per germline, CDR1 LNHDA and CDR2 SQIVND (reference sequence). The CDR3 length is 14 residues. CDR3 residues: CASTIHTSTDTQYF. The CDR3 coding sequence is TGTGCCAGTACTATACATACTAGCACAGATACGCAGTATTTT. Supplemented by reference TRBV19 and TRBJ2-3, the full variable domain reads DGGITQSPKYLFRKEGQNVTLSCEQNLNHDAMYWYRQDPGQGLRLIYYSQIVNDFQKGDIAEGYSVSREKKESFPLTVTSAQKNPTAFYLCASTIHTSTDTQYFGPGTRLTVL.

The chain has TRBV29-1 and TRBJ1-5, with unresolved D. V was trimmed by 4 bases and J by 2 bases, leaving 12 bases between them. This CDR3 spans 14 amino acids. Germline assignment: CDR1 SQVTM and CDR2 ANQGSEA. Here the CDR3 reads CSVVEHDGNQPQHF. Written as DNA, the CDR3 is TGCAGCGTTGTTGAACATGATGGCAATCAGCCCCAGCATTTT.

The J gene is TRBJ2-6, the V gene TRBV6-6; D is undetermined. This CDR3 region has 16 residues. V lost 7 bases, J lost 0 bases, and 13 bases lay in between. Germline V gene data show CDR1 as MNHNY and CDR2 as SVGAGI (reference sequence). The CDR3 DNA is TGTGCCAGCATCCACGACGGAAGCTCTGGGGCCAACGTCCTGACTTTC. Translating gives CASIHDGSSGANVLTF.

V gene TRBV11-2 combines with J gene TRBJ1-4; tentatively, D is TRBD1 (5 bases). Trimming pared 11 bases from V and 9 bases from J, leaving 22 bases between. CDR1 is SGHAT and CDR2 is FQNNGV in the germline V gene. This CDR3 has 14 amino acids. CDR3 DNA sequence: TGTGCCTGTTCCCTGGGACGCACGGTTAAAAAACTGTTTTTT. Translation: CACSLGRTVKKLFF.

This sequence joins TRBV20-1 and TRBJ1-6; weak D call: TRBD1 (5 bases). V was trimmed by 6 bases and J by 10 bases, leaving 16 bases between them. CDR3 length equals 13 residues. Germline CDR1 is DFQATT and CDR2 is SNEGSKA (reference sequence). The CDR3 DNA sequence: TGCAGTGCGGCTGCGGGGGGGAGATCACCCCTCCACTTT. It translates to CSAAAGGRSPLHF.

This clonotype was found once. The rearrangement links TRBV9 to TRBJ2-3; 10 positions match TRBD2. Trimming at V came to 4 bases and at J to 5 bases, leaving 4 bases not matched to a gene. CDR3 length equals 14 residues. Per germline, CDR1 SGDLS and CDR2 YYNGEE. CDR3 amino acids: CASSLGLAEDTQYF. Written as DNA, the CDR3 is TGTGCCAGCAGCCTAGGACTAGCGGAAGATACGCAGTATTTT.

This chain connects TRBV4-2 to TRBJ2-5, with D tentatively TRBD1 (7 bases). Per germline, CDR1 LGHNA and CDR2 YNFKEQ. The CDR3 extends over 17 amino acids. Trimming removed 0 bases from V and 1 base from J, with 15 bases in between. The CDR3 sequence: CASSQERGTEGQETQYF. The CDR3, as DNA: TGTGCCAGCAGCCAAGAACGCGGGACAGAAGGCCAAGAGACCCAGTACTTC.

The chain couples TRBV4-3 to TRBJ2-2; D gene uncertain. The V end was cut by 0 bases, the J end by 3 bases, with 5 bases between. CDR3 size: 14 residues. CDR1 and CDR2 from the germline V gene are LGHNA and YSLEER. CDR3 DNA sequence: TGCGCCAGCAGCCAAGAGGTCCACACCGGGGAGCTGTTTTTT. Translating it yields CASSQEVHTGELFF.

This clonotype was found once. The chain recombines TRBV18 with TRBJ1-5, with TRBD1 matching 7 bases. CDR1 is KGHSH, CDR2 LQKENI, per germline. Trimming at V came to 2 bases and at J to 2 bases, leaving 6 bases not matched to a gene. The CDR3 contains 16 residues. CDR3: CASSPDRAMRNQPQHF. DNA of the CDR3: TGTGCCAGCTCACCAGACAGGGCGATGCGCAATCAGCCCCAGCATTTT.

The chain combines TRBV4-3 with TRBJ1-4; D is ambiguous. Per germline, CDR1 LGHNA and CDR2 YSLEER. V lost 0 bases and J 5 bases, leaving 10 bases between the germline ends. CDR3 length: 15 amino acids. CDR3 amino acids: CASSQDWARNEKLFF. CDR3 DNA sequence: TGCGCCAGCAGCCAAGATTGGGCGAGGAATGAAAAACTGTTTTTT.

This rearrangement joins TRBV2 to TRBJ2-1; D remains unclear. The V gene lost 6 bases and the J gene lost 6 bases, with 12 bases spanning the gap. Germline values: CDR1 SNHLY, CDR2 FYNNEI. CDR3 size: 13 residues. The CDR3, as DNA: TGTGCCAGCAGGCGAGAGGTAATCAATGAGCAGTTCTTC. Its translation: CASRREVINEQFF.

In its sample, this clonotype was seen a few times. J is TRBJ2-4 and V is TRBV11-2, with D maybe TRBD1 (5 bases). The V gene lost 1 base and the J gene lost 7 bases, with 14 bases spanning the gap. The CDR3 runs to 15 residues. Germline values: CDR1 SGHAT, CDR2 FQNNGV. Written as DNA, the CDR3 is TGTGCCAGCAGCTTAGTGGCAGGGTTATCGAACATTCAGTACTTC. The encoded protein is CASSLVAGLSNIQYF.

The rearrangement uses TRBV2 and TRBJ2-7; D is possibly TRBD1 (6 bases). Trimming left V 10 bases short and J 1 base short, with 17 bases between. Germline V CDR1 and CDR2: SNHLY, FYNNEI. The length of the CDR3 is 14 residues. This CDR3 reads CANRARGHSYEQYF. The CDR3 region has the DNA TGTGCCAACAGGGCCCGCGGCCATTCCTACGAGCAGTACTTC.

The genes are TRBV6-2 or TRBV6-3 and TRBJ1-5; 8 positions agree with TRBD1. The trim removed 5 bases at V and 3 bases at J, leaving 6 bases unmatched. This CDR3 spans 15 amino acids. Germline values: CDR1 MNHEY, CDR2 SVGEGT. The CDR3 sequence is CASSRDRILNQPQHF. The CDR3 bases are TGTGCCAGCAGTCGGGACAGGATCCTCAATCAGCCCCAGCATTTT.